What follows are 23 T cell receptor beta chains derived from one specimen sequenced in a study of shared clonotypes between healthy human individuals. Sequencing was performed with immunoSEQ multiplex PCR; in TCRdb, only in-frame clones are kept and a portion is missing. The sample holds hundreds of thousands of clones; about 74% are singletons and the top ten take 10% to 13%. What was sequenced was memory CD4+ T cells sorted from blood. Stated subset: CD45RA-negative fraction. These receptors came from a man in his thirties or forties in good health.

The gene calls are TRBV5-1 and TRBJ2-3; 7 bases line up with TRBD1. Per the germline V gene, CDR1 is SGHRS and CDR2 is YFSETQ. The V gene end was trimmed by 0 bases and the J gene end by 1 base; junction bases not matched to a gene: 2. The CDR3 extends over 15 amino acids. CDR3 in DNA: TGCGCCAGCAGCTTGGGACAGGGAGGCACAGATACGCAGTATTTT. It yields the protein CASSLGQGGTDTQYF.

This chain connects TRBV14 to TRBJ2-5, with D tentatively TRBD1 (5 bases). Germline CDR1 SGHDN, CDR2 FVKESK. V was trimmed by 4 bases and J by 5 bases, leaving 8 bases between them. The CDR3 contains 12 residues. The CDR3 sequence is CASSPPGETQYF. The CDR3 DNA reads as TGTGCCAGCAGCCCCCCAGGGGAGACCCAGTACTTC. The full variable domain, in which reference TRBV14 and TRBJ2-5 provide the parts outside the CDR3, is EAGVTQFPSHSVIEKGQTVTLRCDPISGHDNLYWYRRVMGKEIKFLLHFVKESKQDESGMPNNRFLAERTGGTYSTLKVQPAELEDSGVYFCASSPPGETQYFGPGTRLLVL.

The chain couples TRBV2 to TRBJ2-1, with D unresolved. Trimming pared 8 bases from V and 2 bases from J, leaving 16 bases between. This CDR3 has 15 residues. Germline CDR1 SNHLY, CDR2 FYNNEI. The CDR3 here is CASGKRLSTYNEQFF. In DNA form, the CDR3 reads TGTGCCAGCGGTAAAAGACTCTCTACCTACAATGAGCAGTTCTTC.

The gene calls are TRBV18 and TRBJ2-7, with 10 bases identical to TRBD1. With 3 bases clipped from V and 2 bases from J, the junction kept 10 bases outside the gene matches. This CDR3 comprises 17 residues. The germline CDR1 and CDR2 sequences are KGHSH and LQKENI. The CDR3 nucleotides are TGTGCCAGCTCACCCTTCCCCGGGACAGGGGAAACCTACGAGCAGTACTTC. This codes for CASSPFPGTGETYEQYF.

The count of this clone is one. This chain uses TRBV5-1 with TRBJ2-1; no clear D. Trimming shortened V by 1 base and J by 9 bases, and 11 bases separated the two germline ends. The CDR3 length is 13 residues. Looked up from germline, CDR1 is SGHRS and CDR2 is YFSETQ. The CDR3 spells CASSLSVSGEQFF. The CDR3 nucleotides read TGCGCCAGCAGCTTGTCAGTATCAGGTGAGCAGTTCTTC.

The CDR3 loop reads CASSLSGGAETQYF. The CDR3 DNA follows: TGTGCCAGCAGTCTCTCAGGGGGCGCGGAGACCCAGTACTTC. The chain joins TRBV28 to TRBJ2-5, with TRBD1 matching 8 bases. Trimming removed 5 bases from V and 5 bases from J; junction bases left unmatched: 7. The CDR3 is made up of 14 amino acids. Germline lookup yields CDR1 MDHEN and CDR2 SYDVKM.

This chain uses TRBV18 with TRBJ2-1; possible D gene TRBD1, 6 bases. Trimming cost V 3 bases and J 6 bases, with 15 bases left between them. The CDR3 runs to 15 residues. Germline V CDR1 and CDR2: KGHSH, LQKENI. Here the CDR3 reads CASSPNSGTLNEQFF. The CDR3 DNA is TGTGCCAGCTCACCCAATTCCGGGACACTCAATGAGCAGTTCTTC.

This chain connects TRBV5-1 to TRBJ2-1, with TRBD2 as a possible D gene (6 bases). The CDR3 length is 15 residues. Germline loops: CDR1 SGHRS, CDR2 YFSETQ. The V and J ends lost 7 bases and 4 bases respectively, with 18 bases between them. The CDR3 DNA reads TGCGCCAGCGGGGTCGAGCGGGCCCCGTACAATGAGCAGTTCTTC. As protein: CASGVERAPYNEQFF.

This chain links TRBV10-3 with TRBJ1-1, with 9 positions matching TRBD1. Germline lookup yields CDR1 ENHRY and CDR2 SYGVKD. The junction had 6 bases not matched to a gene; V was cut back by 5 bases and J by 11 bases. This CDR3 is built from 12 residues. The CDR3 coding sequence is TGTGCCATCAGTACAGGGGGCTCAGTGGCTTTCTTT. It translates to CAISTGGSVAFF.

The V call is TRBV11-2, the J call TRBJ2-1; 9 bases are a match to TRBD1. The CDR3 consists of 17 residues. V was pared by 5 bases and J by 4 bases, with 12 bases of the junction left unmatched. Germline V gene sequence: CDR1 SGHAT, CDR2 FQNNGV. CDR3 in DNA: TGTGCCAGCAGCCCCGGTAGGACAGGGGAACAATACAATGAGCAGTTCTTC. Its translation: CASSPGRTGEQYNEQFF.

Only a few counts were recorded for this clone. The chain links TRBV29-1 to TRBJ2-3, with TRBD2 matching 8 bases. The germline CDR1 and CDR2 sequences are SQVTM and ANQGSEA. This CDR3 spans 14 amino acids. Unmatched junction bases numbered 6, after V lost 4 bases and J lost 3 bases. The DNA for the CDR3 is TGCAGCGTTGCGTCCGAGCGGGAGACAGATACGCAGTATTTT. Encoded protein: CSVASERETDTQYF.

This clone was recorded only once. The gene calls are TRBV18 and TRBJ2-1; 7 bases are a match to TRBD2. CDR3 length equals 15 residues. Trimming at V came to 1 base and at J to 7 bases, leaving 7 bases not matched to a gene. The germline V gene has CDR1 KGHSH and CDR2 LQKENI. In nucleotides, the CDR3 is TGTGCCAGCTCACCACGAGCGGGATCGGTAAATGAGCAGTTCTTC. Residues: CASSPRAGSVNEQFF.

The chain links TRBV18 to TRBJ2-1; no reliable D call. V dropped 5 bases and J dropped 0 bases, with 14 bases sitting between them. CDR3 length equals 16 residues. Germline lookup yields CDR1 KGHSH and CDR2 LQKENI. This CDR3 is CASSLRSRSSYNEQFF. CDR3 sequence (DNA): TGTGCCAGCTCATTACGGTCCCGGAGCTCCTACAATGAGCAGTTCTTC.

The chain is built from TRBV19 and TRBJ1-2; D unresolved. Germline V gene lookup returns CDR1 LNHDA and CDR2 SQIVND (reference sequence). The CDR3 has 12 residues. The V end lost 2 bases, the J end lost 8 bases, and 9 bases lay between the germline ends. CDR3 DNA sequence: TGTGCCAGTAGTATACCCATCGGCGGCTACACCTTC. It encodes CASSIPIGGYTF. Supplemented by reference TRBV19 and TRBJ1-2, the full variable domain reads DGGITQSPKYLFRKEGQNVTLSCEQNLNHDAMYWYRQDPGQGLRLIYYSQIVNDFQKGDIAEGYSVSREKKESFPLTVTSAQKNPTAFYLCASSIPIGGYTFGSGTRLTVV.

The chain is built from TRBV18 and TRBJ2-5; TRBD2 agrees at 11 bases. Germline CDR1 is KGHSH and CDR2 is LQKENI. V dropped 3 bases and J dropped 2; count of bases not matched to a gene: 5. The CDR3 spans 16 residues. Here the CDR3 DNA reads TGTGCCAGCTCACCCCGGACTAGCGGGTTACAAGAGACCCAGTACTTC. Protein: CASSPRTSGLQETQYF.

In its sample, this clone was seen once. This chain joins TRBV2 and TRBJ1-2, with D tentatively TRBD1 (5 bases). V dropped 1 base and J dropped 4 bases, with 13 bases sitting between them. Germline lookup yields CDR1 SNHLY and CDR2 FYNNEI. The CDR3 consists of 15 residues. The CDR3 DNA is TGTGCCAGCAGTGAAGACAGCAGGGTGGCCTATGGCTACACCTTC. Its protein is CASSEDSRVAYGYTF.

This clone occurred a few times. V is TRBV5-1 and J is TRBJ1-1; D remains ambiguous. The CDR3 has 14 residues. V was trimmed by 1 base and J by 6 bases, leaving 13 bases between them. Germline V lookup: CDR1 SGHRS, CDR2 YFSETQ. In DNA form, the CDR3 reads TGCGCCAGCAGCTTGAGTCTAGGAGTCTCTGAAGCTTTCTTT. This encodes CASSLSLGVSEAFF.

This clone came up once. This rearrangement joins TRBV5-1 to TRBJ1-5; no definite D call. The CDR3 is made up of 17 amino acids. The V end lost 3 bases, the J end lost 0 bases, and 16 bases lay between the germline ends. The germline V gene encodes CDR1 SGHRS and CDR2 YFSETQ. CDR3 bases: TGCGCCAGCAGCTCGGGCCCCCGCGGCAATAGCAATCAGCCCCAGCATTTT. Protein product: CASSSGPRGNSNQPQHF.

V and J are TRBV29-1 and TRBJ1-4; 7 nucleotides match TRBD1. CDR3 length: 12 amino acids. V was clipped by 7 bases and J by 6 bases; unmatched bases: 5. From germline, CDR1 is SQVTM and CDR2 ANQGSEA. The CDR3, as DNA: TGCAGCGCCAGGGGGGGGTATGAAAAACTGTTTTTT. Translation: CSARGGYEKLFF.

This clone was counted at least ten times. J is TRBJ2-2 and V is TRBV7-8, with 10 nucleotides matching TRBD1. V lost 5 bases, J lost 0 bases, and 6 bases stayed unmatched. Germline V gene sequence: CDR1 SGHVS, CDR2 FQNEAQ. The CDR3 extends over 17 amino acids. The CDR3 DNA sequence: TGTGCCAGCAGCCTTAAGACAGGGGGCGCGAACACCGGGGAGCTGTTTTTT. Amino acids: CASSLKTGGANTGELFF.

The V and J genes are TRBV5-1 and TRBJ1-4; D remains ambiguous. Germline V gene lookup returns CDR1 SGHRS and CDR2 YFSETQ. The CDR3 contains 15 residues. The V end lost 0 bases, the J end lost 3 bases, and 9 bases lay between the germline ends. CDR3 bases: TGCGCCAGCAGCTTGGGTGGCCAGTCTAATGAAAAACTGTTTTTT. Its translation is CASSLGGQSNEKLFF.

The chain has TRBV5-1 and TRBJ1-6; D unclear. V dropped 5 bases and J dropped 9 bases, with 18 bases sitting between them. The CDR3 runs to 15 residues. Germline CDR1 is SGHRS and CDR2 is YFSETQ. The CDR3 DNA reads TGCGCCAGCAGGAAAGCCAACATACAAGGTTCACCCCTCCACTTT. Its translation: CASRKANIQGSPLHF.

The chain couples TRBV6-4 to TRBJ2-7; D possibly matches TRBD1 or TRBD2 (6 bases each). Looked up from germline, CDR1 is MRHNA and CDR2 is SNTAGT. The ends were cut back, 2 bases at V and 2 bases at J, with 19 bases in the middle. The CDR3 is made up of 17 amino acids. CDR3 sequence: CASSDVGGRDVPYEQYF. The CDR3 nucleotides are TGTGCCAGCAGTGACGTGGGGGGCAGGGATGTCCCCTACGAGCAGTACTTC.